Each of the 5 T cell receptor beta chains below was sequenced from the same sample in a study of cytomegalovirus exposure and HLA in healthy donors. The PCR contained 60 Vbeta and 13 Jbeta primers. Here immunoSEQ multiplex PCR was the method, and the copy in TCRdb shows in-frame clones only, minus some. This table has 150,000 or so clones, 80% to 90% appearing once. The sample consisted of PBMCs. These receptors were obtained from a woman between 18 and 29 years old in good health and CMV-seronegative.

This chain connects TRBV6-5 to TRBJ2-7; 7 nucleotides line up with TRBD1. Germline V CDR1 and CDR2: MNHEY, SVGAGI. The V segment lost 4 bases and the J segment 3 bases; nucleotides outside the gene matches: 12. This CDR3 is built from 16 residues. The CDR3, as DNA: TGTGCCAGCAGTTCCCAAGCCTGGGACAGTCGCTACGAGCAGTACTTC. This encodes CASSSQAWDSRYEQYF.

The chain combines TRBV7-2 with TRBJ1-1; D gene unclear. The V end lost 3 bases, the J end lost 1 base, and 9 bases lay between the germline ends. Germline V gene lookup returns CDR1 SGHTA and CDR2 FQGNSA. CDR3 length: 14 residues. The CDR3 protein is CASSLIRENTEAFF. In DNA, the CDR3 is TGTGCCAGCAGCTTGATCCGGGAGAACACTGAAGCTTTCTTT.

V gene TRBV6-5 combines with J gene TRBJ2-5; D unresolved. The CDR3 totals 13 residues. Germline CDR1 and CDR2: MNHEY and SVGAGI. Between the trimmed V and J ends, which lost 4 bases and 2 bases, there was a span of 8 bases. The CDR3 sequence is CASSWAVQETQYF. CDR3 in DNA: TGTGCCAGCAGTTGGGCAGTACAAGAGACCCAGTACTTC.

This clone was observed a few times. CDR3 coding DNA: TGTGCCAGCAGCCTACGACAGGGTAACACTGAAGCTTTCTTT. Protein product: CASSLRQGNTEAFF. The chain links TRBV7-6 to TRBJ1-1; 7 nucleotides align to TRBD1. The CDR3 is 14 residues long. Germline CDR1 is SGHVS and CDR2 is FNYEAQ. With V trimmed by 5 bases and J by 2 bases, 5 bases remained unmatched.

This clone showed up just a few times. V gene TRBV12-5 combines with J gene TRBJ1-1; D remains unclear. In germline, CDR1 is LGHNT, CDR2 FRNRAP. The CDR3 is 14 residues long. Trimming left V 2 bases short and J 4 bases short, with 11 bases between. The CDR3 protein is CASGLSSSGTEAFF. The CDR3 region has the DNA TGTGCTAGTGGTTTGAGCAGCTCGGGCACTGAAGCTTTCTTT.